The 28 T cell receptor beta chains below come from one sample, sequenced in a study of molecular identifiers for immune sequencing clone quantification. One entry per CDR3 protein results from TCRdb running MiXCR on the PCR reads. Of about 510,000 distinct CDR3 sequences listed, 20% to 25% are singletons. The sample was naive CD8+ T cells from blood, with Jurkat cell RNA spiked in. Subset meaning: FACS-sorted CD8+CD4-CCR7+CD45RA+ naive T cells. Source of these receptors: a human donor in good health. Some libraries in this study had Jurkat cell RNA spiked in.

In this sample, this clonotype turned up a few times. J is TRBJ2-1 and V is TRBV27; D is unresolved. Germline CDR1 is MNHEY and CDR2 is SMNVEV (reference sequence). This CDR3 spans 13 amino acids. The V and J ends lost 5 bases and 6 bases respectively, with 11 bases between them. CDR3 residues: CASSPLPTNEQFF. DNA of the CDR3: TGTGCCAGCAGTCCCCTGCCAACCAATGAGCAGTTCTTC.

The chain carries TRBV5-1 and TRBJ2-2, with 9 bases matching TRBD1. The CDR3 totals 18 residues. Losses at the gene ends were 3 bases for V and 0 bases for J; bases not matched to a gene: 9. CDR1 and CDR2 from the germline V gene are SGHRS and YFSETQ. The CDR3, as DNA: TGCGCCAGCAGCTACACAGGGGGCCCCTACGCGAACACCGGGGAGCTGTTTTTT. Translated: CASSYTGGPYANTGELFF.

This clonotype was seen at least ten times. The rearrangement links TRBV7-2 to TRBJ2-7; D gene uncertain. Trimming pared 3 bases from V and 2 bases from J, leaving 11 bases between. This CDR3 contains 14 residues. Germline V CDR1 and CDR2: SGHTA, FQGNSA. This CDR3 reads CASSLAGAAYEQYF. The CDR3 region has the DNA TGTGCCAGCAGCTTGGCAGGTGCGGCCTACGAGCAGTACTTC.

The V and J genes are TRBV4-3 and TRBJ2-3; D is unresolved. Trimming cost V 3 bases and J 8 bases, with 15 bases left between them. The CDR3 runs 14 residues. Germline CDR1 LGHNA, CDR2 YSLEER. The CDR3 region has the DNA TGCGCCAGCAGCCAGGGTAGCTTTACAAGTACGCAGTATTTT. Translation gives CASSQGSFTSTQYF.

This clonotype has a handful of counts. V and J are TRBV7-9 and TRBJ1-5; no reliable D call. The CDR3 runs to 12 residues. V was shortened by 3 bases and J by 9 bases, with 9 bases between the two germline ends. Germline V gene lookup returns CDR1 SEHNR and CDR2 FQNEAQ (reference sequence). The CDR3 loop is CASSFISGPQHF. CDR3 in DNA: TGTGCCAGCAGCTTCATCTCTGGGCCCCAGCATTTT.

In this sample, this clonotype turned up many times. The chain uses TRBV4-3 and TRBJ1-1; D ambiguous. Trimming stripped 1 base from V and 5 bases from J, with 8 bases between. This CDR3 contains 13 residues. From germline, CDR1 is LGHNA and CDR2 YSLEER. The CDR3 nucleotides are TGCGCCAGCAGCCAAGTTGCGGGGACTGAAGCTTTCTTT. Translation: CASSQVAGTEAFF.

This clonotype was seen many times. The genes are TRBV5-1 and TRBJ1-4; the D is unclear. The germline V gene encodes CDR1 SGHRS and CDR2 YFSETQ. The CDR3 extends over 15 amino acids. V lost 0 bases and J lost 8, with 14 bases in between. CDR3 residues: CASSLGDPGLEKLFF. The CDR3 DNA reads TGCGCCAGCAGCTTGGGCGACCCCGGTTTAGAAAAACTGTTTTTT. Based on the CDR3 plus reference TRBV5-1 and TRBJ1-4, the full variable domain is KAGVTQTPRYLIKTRGQQVTLSCSPISGHRSVSWYQQTPGQGLQFLFEYFSETQRNKGNFPGRFSGRQFSNSRSEMNVSTLELGDSALYLCASSLGDPGLEKLFFGSGTQLSVL.

This clonotype was detected only a few times. The genes are TRBV19 and TRBJ2-7, with 8 bases lining up with TRBD1. Germline CDR1 reads LNHDA; CDR2 reads SQIVND (reference sequence). The V segment lost 6 bases and the J segment 7 bases; nucleotides outside the gene matches: 8. The length of the CDR3 is 13 residues. As DNA, the CDR3 is TGTGCCAGTAGAGGGACAGGCAACGGGGAGCAGTACTTC. Translation: CASRGTGNGEQYF.

Remarks on this clonotype: A much larger clone lies a single base off, so this may be a read error. This chain joins TRBV7-9 and TRBJ2-7, with 7 bases identical to TRBD1. Losses at the gene ends were 5 bases for V and 8 bases for J; bases not matched to a gene: 15. Germline CDR1 reads SEHNR; CDR2 reads FQNEAQ (reference sequence). The CDR3 contains 15 residues. CDR3 sequence (DNA): TGTGCCAGCAGCACCACGACAGGGATACGGTACAAGCAGTACTTC. This sequence encodes CASSTTTGIRYKQYF.

The rearrangement joins TRBV19 to TRBJ2-1; tentative D call: TRBD2 (5 bases). The CDR3 runs 14 residues. Trimming left V 7 bases short and J 7 bases short, with 17 bases between. Looked up from germline, CDR1 is LNHDA and CDR2 is SQIVND (reference sequence). The CDR3: CASIGGLGPNEQFF. For the CDR3, the DNA is TGTGCCAGTATAGGAGGCCTGGGTCCTAATGAGCAGTTCTTC.

J is TRBJ2-7 and V is TRBV3-1, with TRBD1 matching 7 bases. The V and J ends lost 1 base and 3 bases, in that order; junction bases with no gene match: 3. The CDR3 runs to 14 residues. Germline V gene data show CDR1 as LGHDT and CDR2 as YNNKEL (reference sequence). CDR3 in DNA: TGTGCCAGCAGCCAAGGGGACAGCTACTACGAGCAGTACTTC. Translating it yields CASSQGDSYYEQYF.

J is TRBJ2-7 and V is TRBV3-2; the D call in the table, TRBD1, was not verified against the DNA. TRBV3-2 constitutes a pseudogene. The CDR3 extends over 16 amino acids. The chain's CDR3 is CASSQYRGISSYEQYF. CDR3 bases: TGTGCCAGCAGCCAGTACAGGGGGATTTCATCCTACGAGCAGTACTTC.

This sequence joins TRBV7-9 and TRBJ2-7; 9 nucleotides match TRBD2. With V trimmed by 0 bases and J by 6 bases, 12 bases remained unmatched. From germline, CDR1 is SEHNR and CDR2 FQNEAQ (reference sequence). The length of the CDR3 is 17 residues. The CDR3 DNA follows: TGTGCCAGCAGCTTAGCTGGGGCAGGGGGACTAGCTGGCGAGCAGTACTTC. This gives the protein CASSLAGAGGLAGEQYF.

The chain carries TRBV11-2 and TRBJ2-7, with D possibly TRBD1 on 6 matching bases. Germline values: CDR1 SGHAT, CDR2 FQNNGV. V gave up 1 base and J gave up 5 bases, with 12 bases separating them. The length of the CDR3 is 14 residues. The CDR3 loop reads CASSLAYRDHEQYF. The CDR3 DNA reads as TGTGCCAGCAGCTTAGCATACAGGGACCACGAGCAGTACTTC.

Notes on this clonotype: A read error may explain this, as a much larger clone is one base away. The CDR3 sequence is CASSQGGRDAYEQYF. The CDR3 DNA is TGTGCCAGCAGCCAAGGCGGACGGGATGCCTACGAGCAGTACTTC. The chain has TRBV14 and TRBJ2-7, with D possibly being TRBD2 (5 bases). The V gene lost 1 base and the J gene lost 2 bases, with 12 bases spanning the gap. The CDR3 runs 15 residues. The germline V gene has CDR1 SGHDN and CDR2 FVKESK.

This clonotype was observed many times. The CDR3 DNA reads TGTGCCAGCAGCTCCCAAAGGGGGAATACTGAAGCTTTCTTT. It specifies CASSSQRGNTEAFF. This rearrangement joins TRBV7-9 to TRBJ1-1; D possibly corresponds to TRBD1 (6 bases). V was trimmed by 4 bases and J by 5 bases, leaving 14 bases between them. Germline loops: CDR1 SEHNR, CDR2 FQNEAQ (reference sequence). The CDR3 runs to 14 residues.

This clonotype was observed many times. This rearrangement joins TRBV6-2 or TRBV6-3 to TRBJ2-6, with 13 bases aligning to TRBD2. V gave up 6 bases and J gave up 3 bases; unmatched junction bases: 8. Germline V gives CDR1 MNHEY, CDR2 SVGEGT. The CDR3 extends over 18 amino acids. The CDR3 DNA sequence: TGTGCCAGCAGCCCTCCCGGGACTAGCGGGATTGGGGCCAACGTCCTGACTTTC. This codes for CASSPPGTSGIGANVLTF.

As to this clonotype: This sequence may be a read error, since a much larger clone differs from it by one base. V usage is TRBV25-1 and J usage is TRBJ2-7; 7 nucleotides align to TRBD1. Germline CDR1 reads MGHDK; CDR2 reads SYGVNS. CDR3 length: 15 residues. CDR3 sequence reads: CTSSLSRGLSYEQYF. The CDR3 DNA sequence: TGTACCAGCAGCCTCTCAAGGGGGCTCTCCTACGAGCAGTACTTC.

Many counts were recorded for this clonotype. The J gene is TRBJ2-3, the V gene TRBV14; D not resolved. The V and J ends lost 2 bases and 3 bases respectively, with 6 bases between them. Germline V gives CDR1 SGHDN, CDR2 FVKESK. This CDR3 comprises 13 residues. For the CDR3, the DNA is TGTGCCAGCAGCCAATATAAGACAGATACGCAGTATTTT. Its translation is CASSQYKTDTQYF. Complete variable domain (other parts from reference TRBV14 and TRBJ2-3): EAGVTQFPSHSVIEKGQTVTLRCDPISGHDNLYWYRRVMGKEIKFLLHFVKESKQDESGMPNNRFLAERTGGTYSTLKVQPAELEDSGVYFCASSQYKTDTQYFGPGTRLTVL.

A note on this clonotype: Since the CDR3 does not end with the conserved phenylalanine or tryptophan, this likely comes from a read error. The rearrangement links TRBV27 to TRBJ2-7; D possibly corresponds to TRBD2 (5 bases). This CDR3 spans 14 amino acids. Trimming removed 3 bases at V and 2 bases at J, with 11 bases between. CDR1 is MNHEY, CDR2 SMNVEV, per germline (reference sequence). The CDR3 nucleotides read TGTGCCAGCAGTTTCTCGGGGTCGCCCTACGAGCAGTACCTC. It specifies CASSFSGSPYEQYL.

CDR3: CASQPAGGSTDTQYF. The CDR3 DNA reads TGTGCCAGCCAACCAGCGGGGGGTAGCACAGATACGCAGTATTTT. The chain carries TRBV11-2 and TRBJ2-3; 9 bases match TRBD2. Germline lookup yields CDR1 SGHAT and CDR2 FQNNGV. J gave up 0 bases and V 8 bases, and 6 bases lay outside the gene matches. The CDR3 loop spans 15 amino acids.

A note on this clonotype: Just one base apart from a much larger clone, this may be a read error. The V call is TRBV4-3, the J call TRBJ1-5; D unresolved. The CDR3 has 14 amino acids. Germline V CDR1 and CDR2: LGHNA, YSLEER. The CDR3, as DNA: TGCGCCAGCAGTCGACGATATAGCAATCGGCCCCAGCATTTT. It encodes CASSRRYSNRPQHF.

This clonotype turned up a few times. The chain links TRBV6-1 to TRBJ1-5; tentative D call: TRBD1 (5 bases). CDR1 MNHNS and CDR2 SASEGT come from the germline V gene. V was cut by 1 base and J by 0 bases, with 13 bases left in between. The CDR3 length is 17 residues. The CDR3, as DNA: TGTGCCAGCAGTGAAGAGGCCCAGGGTTATAGCAATCAGCCCCAGCATTTT. It is translated as CASSEEAQGYSNQPQHF.

There are many counts of this clonotype. The rearrangement joins TRBV10-2 to TRBJ1-6; 7 bases map to TRBD1. The CDR3 length is 14 residues. From germline, CDR1 is WSHSY and CDR2 SAAADI. The V and J ends lost 6 bases and 7 bases, in that order; junction bases with no gene match: 6. The CDR3 sequence is CASRDRDRNSPLHF. As DNA, the CDR3 is TGCGCCAGCAGGGACCGGGACAGAAATTCACCCCTCCACTTT.

This clonotype was counted only a few times. The chain recombines TRBV12-3 or TRBV12-4 with TRBJ2-7, with D perhaps matching TRBD1 (6 bases). CDR3 size: 14 residues. The V end was cut by 2 bases, the J end by 6 bases, with 14 bases between. The chain's CDR3 is CASSLFLGAREQYF. As DNA, the CDR3 is TGTGCCAGCAGTTTATTTTTGGGGGCCCGCGAGCAGTACTTC.

The CDR3 region is CASSLGGGYDEQYF. In nucleotides, the CDR3 is TGCGCCAGCAGCTTGGGAGGGGGCTACGACGAGCAGTACTTC. V and J are TRBV5-1 and TRBJ2-7; TRBD1 aligns across 7 bases. CDR3 size: 14 residues. V gave up 0 bases and J gave up 5 bases; unmatched junction bases: 5. Per the germline V gene, CDR1 is SGHRS and CDR2 is YFSETQ. Full variable domain (outside the CDR3, taken from reference TRBV5-1 and TRBJ2-7): KAGVTQTPRYLIKTRGQQVTLSCSPISGHRSVSWYQQTPGQGLQFLFEYFSETQRNKGNFPGRFSGRQFSNSRSEMNVSTLELGDSALYLCASSLGGGYDEQYFGPGTRLTVT.

This clonotype is a singleton in its sample. CDR3 sequence: CASSLSAQGPRTQYF. As DNA, the CDR3 is TGTGCCAGCAGTTTATCGGCACAGGGCCCCAGGACCCAGTACTTC. This chain joins TRBV27 and TRBJ2-5; TRBD1 might be the D (6 bases). The CDR3 sequence is 15 residues long. Germline-derived CDR1 and CDR2 are MNHEY and SMNVEV (reference sequence). Trimming took off 0 bases at V and 7 bases at J, with 15 bases between the two ends.

This clonotype was seen ten or more times. This chain connects TRBV25-1 to TRBJ2-7; D is unresolved. The V gene's germline CDR1 is MGHDK and CDR2 SYGVNS. The ends were cut back, 10 bases at V and 0 bases at J, with 4 bases in the middle. The CDR3 extends over 10 amino acids. In DNA, the CDR3 is TGTGCCACGGCCTCCTACGAGCAGTACTTC. It translates to CATASYEQYF.